The sequence of this T cell receptor (beta chain) was determined in a study of control samples from healthy donors and cancer patients. After removal of 5 bases from V and 8 bases from J, the junction contained 12 bases not matched to a gene. The germline V gene encodes CDR1 LNHDA and CDR2 SQIVND (reference sequence). The CDR3 is 16 residues long. The protocol was immunoSEQ multiplex PCR, while the TCRdb copy is restricted to in-frame clones and leaves out a portion. The table records about 110,000 clones, around nine tenths of them present only once. Sequenced input: blood. V usage is TRBV19 and J usage is TRBJ1-6; 7 bases align to TRBD1. The source of this sequence is a woman between 45 and 65 years old in good health. The CDR3 bases are TGTGCCAGTAGTTTTTCTCGACAGGGCAGACATTCACCCCTCCACTTT. Amino acid sequence: CASSFSRQGRHSPLHF.